Each of the 10 T cell receptor beta chains below was sequenced from the same sample in a study of tumor and adjacent non-tumor tissue in lung cancer. No cell sorting was done before RNA was extracted from the tissue. Distant lung tissue was collected more than 3 cm away from the tumor edge. TCRbeta libraries were built with three rounds of nested PCR, modified from ARM-PCR. TCRdb itself ran the multiplex PCR reads through MiXCR, one entry per CDR3 protein. The sample shows 75,000 to 95,000 distinct CDR3 sequences, roughly three quarters of them seen only once. The specimen sequenced was distant non-tumor lung tissue. The source is a woman aged 50 to 60 with non-small cell lung cancer.

As for this clonotype: A clone one base away is much larger, so this may be a read error. V usage is TRBV6-6 and J usage is TRBJ1-2; a weak D match, TRBD1 (5 bases). The germline V gene encodes CDR1 MNHNY and CDR2 SVGAGI (reference sequence). The CDR3 length is 13 residues. V lost 5 bases, J lost 9 bases, and 16 bases lay in between. The CDR3 DNA reads as TGTGCCAGCAGTATTCAGGGAGAGGGTAGCTACACCTTC. The encoded protein is CASSIQGEGSYTF.

A word on this clonotype: Relative to the germline gene, one junction end is altered; a read error may explain this. The rearrangement joins TRBV6-5 to TRBJ1-4, with TRBD1 matching 10 bases. Germline loops: CDR1 MNHEY, CDR2 SVGAGI. The CDR3 sequence is 14 residues long. CDR3 sequence: CASRHGDRGKKLFF. In DNA, the CDR3 is TGTGCCAGCAGACACGGGGACAGGGGAAAAAAACTGTTTTTC.

This clonotype has just a few counts. The rearrangement links TRBV7-9 to TRBJ1-5, with TRBD1 identical over 7 bases. The CDR3 sequence is 14 residues long. Germline V gives CDR1 SEHNR, CDR2 FQNEAQ (reference sequence). Trimming took 5 bases from V and 6 from J; bases not matched to a gene: 7. The CDR3 protein is CASSPDREGQPQHF. The CDR3 nucleotides are TGTGCCAGCAGCCCCGACAGGGAGGGTCAGCCCCAGCATTTT.

This clonotype was recorded at least ten times. This chain links TRBV4-1 with TRBJ2-5, with D tentatively TRBD1 or TRBD2 (5 bases each). Germline V gene sequence: CDR1 MGHRA, CDR2 YSYEKL. Deletions cut 0 bases from V and 4 bases from J, with 12 bases between. The CDR3 has 15 residues. DNA of the CDR3: TGCGCCAGCAGCCAAGAAGGGACGGGAAGAGAGACCCAGTACTTC. This gives the protein CASSQEGTGRETQYF.

A remark on this clonotype: The missing conserved phenylalanine or tryptophan at the end of this CDR3 makes a read error likely. The genes are TRBV11-2 and TRBJ2-7; D not resolved. Germline CDR1 is SGHAT and CDR2 is FQNNGV. This CDR3 comprises 12 residues. The CDR3 DNA reads TGTGCCAGCTGCTTAGGTGCTTACGAGCAGTACCTC. Protein: CASCLGAYEQYL.

Turning to this clonotype: Since a much larger clone is just one base distant, this may be a read error. The chain combines TRBV7-2 with TRBJ2-7; D possibly corresponds to TRBD1 (6 bases). CDR1 SGHTA and CDR2 FQGNSA come from the germline V gene. V shed 4 bases and J shed 1 base, with 11 bases lying between them. The CDR3 loop spans 14 amino acids. For the CDR3, the DNA is TGTGCCAGCAGCTCTAGGGGGAAGTCCTACGAGCAGTACTTC. Translating it yields CASSSRGKSYEQYF.

The chain carries TRBV4-1 and TRBJ2-3, with no clear D. CDR3 length equals 14 residues. The germline V gene encodes CDR1 MGHRA and CDR2 YSYEKL. Deletions cut 0 bases from V and 4 bases from J, with 8 bases between. CDR3 in amino acids: CASSQDGAPDTQYF. The DNA of the CDR3 is TGCGCCAGCAGCCAAGATGGAGCGCCAGATACGCAGTATTTT.

This clonotype was recorded many times. J is TRBJ1-6 and V is TRBV7-2, with a weak D call TRBD1 (5 bases). Germline V gene lookup returns CDR1 SGHTA and CDR2 FQGNSA. V was cut by 7 bases and J by 10 bases, with 11 bases left in between. The CDR3 runs 12 residues. The CDR3 region is CASTHEGSPLHF. The CDR3 DNA sequence: TGTGCCAGCACCCACGAGGGGTCACCCCTCCACTTT.

Concerning this clonotype: At one of its ends the junction is not consistent with the germline gene, which may arise from a read error. This chain links TRBV29-1 with TRBJ2-7; the match to TRBD2 covers 7 bases. Germline V gene data show CDR1 as SQVTM and CDR2 as ANQGSEA. This CDR3 contains 14 residues. As DNA, the CDR3 is TGCAGCTTCATCAGCGGGGAGGCAATCCACGAGCAGTACTTT. Residues: CSFISGEAIHEQYF.

By sample share, this clonotype is medium-sized (0.01 to 0.1%). For the CDR3, the DNA is TGTGCCAGCAGCCAAGAAGAGACTAGCGGCTACAATGAGCAGTTCTTC. It yields the protein CASSQEETSGYNEQFF. The chain joins TRBV4-2 to TRBJ2-1; 9 bases agree with TRBD2. Trimming took 0 bases from V and 3 from J; bases not matched to a gene: 3. CDR3 size: 16 residues. From germline, CDR1 is LGHNA and CDR2 YNFKEQ.